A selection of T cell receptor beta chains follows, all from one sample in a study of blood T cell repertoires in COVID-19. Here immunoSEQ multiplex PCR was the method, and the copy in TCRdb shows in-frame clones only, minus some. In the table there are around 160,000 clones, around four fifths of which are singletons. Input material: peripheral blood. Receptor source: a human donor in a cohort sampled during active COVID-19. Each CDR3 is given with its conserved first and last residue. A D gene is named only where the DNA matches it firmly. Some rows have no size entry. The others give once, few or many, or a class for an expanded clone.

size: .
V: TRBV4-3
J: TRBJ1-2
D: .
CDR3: CASSQGGGEGYTF
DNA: TGCGCCAGCAGCCAAGGTGGCGGGGAGGGCTACACCTTC

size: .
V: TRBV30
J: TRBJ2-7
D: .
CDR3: CAWSVAHSIYEQYF
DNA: TGTGCCTGGAGTGTAGCCCATAGCATCTACGAGCAGTACTTC

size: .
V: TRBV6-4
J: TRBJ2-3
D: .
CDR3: CASSRELGTDTQYF
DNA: TGTGCCAGCAGTAGGGAGCTGGGCACAGATACGCAGTATTTT

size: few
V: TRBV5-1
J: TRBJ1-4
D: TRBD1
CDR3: CASSGTGGENEKLFF
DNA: TGCGCCAGCAGCGGGACAGGGGGCGAGAATGAAAAACTGTTTTTT

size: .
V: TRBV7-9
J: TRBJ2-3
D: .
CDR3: CASSLNRASTDTQYF
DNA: TGTGCCAGCAGCTTAAACAGGGCGAGCACAGATACGCAGTATTTT

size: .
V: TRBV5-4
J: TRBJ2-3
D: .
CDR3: CASSLSADTQYF
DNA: TGTGCCAGCAGCTTGTCCGCAGATACGCAGTATTTT

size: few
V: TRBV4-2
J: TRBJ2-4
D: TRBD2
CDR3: CASTPQGSGEIQYF
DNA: TGTGCCAGCACCCCTCAGGGTAGCGGGGAAATTCAGTACTTC

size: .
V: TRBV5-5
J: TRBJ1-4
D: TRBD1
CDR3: CASSLVGGAGSIEKLFF
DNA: TGTGCCAGCAGCCTAGTAGGGGGCGCGGGTTCGATTGAAAAACTGTTTTTT

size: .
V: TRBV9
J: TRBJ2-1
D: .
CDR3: CASSVESGHSFTEQFF
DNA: TGTGCCAGCAGCGTAGAGTCAGGCCATTCTTTTACTGAGCAGTTCTTC

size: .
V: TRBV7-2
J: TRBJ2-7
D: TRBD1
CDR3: CASSSRDSSYEQYF
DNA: TGTGCCAGCAGCTCCCGGGACAGTTCCTACGAGCAGTACTTC

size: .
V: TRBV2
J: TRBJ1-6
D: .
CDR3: CASSVQEDSPLHF
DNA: TGTGCCAGCAGTGTACAAGAGGATTCACCCCTCCACTTT

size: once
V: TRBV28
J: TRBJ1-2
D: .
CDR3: CASSRGDGYTF
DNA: TGTGCCAGCAGTCGGGGAGATGGCTACACCTTC

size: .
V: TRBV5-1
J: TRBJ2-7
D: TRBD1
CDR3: CASSWTGDYEQYF
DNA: TGCGCCAGCAGCTGGACAGGGGACTACGAGCAGTACTTC

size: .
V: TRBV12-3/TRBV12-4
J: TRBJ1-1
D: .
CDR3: CASSLLDRTEAFF
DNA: TGTGCCAGCAGTTTACTCGACAGGACTGAAGCTTTCTTT

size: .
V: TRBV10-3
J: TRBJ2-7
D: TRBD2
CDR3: CATMRGSYEQYF
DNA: TGTGCCACCATGCGGGGGTCCTACGAGCAGTACTTC

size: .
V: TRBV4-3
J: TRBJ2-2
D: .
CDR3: CASSQDQAVNTGELFF
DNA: TGCGCCAGCAGCCAAGATCAGGCAGTTAACACCGGGGAGCTGTTTTTT

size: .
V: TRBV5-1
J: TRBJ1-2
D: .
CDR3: CASSQGRGGGYTF
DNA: TGCGCCAGCAGCCAGGGACGCGGGGGCGGCTACACCTTC

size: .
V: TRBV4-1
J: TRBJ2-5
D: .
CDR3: CASSQGSEETQYF
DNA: TGCGCCAGCAGCCAAGGATCTGAGGAGACCCAGTACTTC

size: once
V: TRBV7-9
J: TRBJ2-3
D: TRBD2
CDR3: CASSRLAGGPGSPDTQYF
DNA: TGTGCCAGCAGTCGACTAGCGGGGGGGCCGGGATCCCCAGATACGCAGTATTTT

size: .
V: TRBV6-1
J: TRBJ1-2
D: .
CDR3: CASSERGGSYGYTF
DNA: TGTGCCAGCAGTGAACGTGGAGGTTCATATGGCTACACCTTC

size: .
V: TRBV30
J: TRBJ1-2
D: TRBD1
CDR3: CAWSQGQNGYTF
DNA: TGTGCCTGGAGCCAGGGACAGAATGGCTACACCTTC

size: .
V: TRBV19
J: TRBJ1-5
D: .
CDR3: CASSILGDQPQHF
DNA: TGTGCCAGTAGTATTTTAGGGGATCAGCCCCAGCATTTT